The 15 T cell receptor beta chains below were found in one sample sequenced in a study of sequential checkpoint blockade in melanoma. Described treatment: randomized to nivolumab then ipilimumab (arm A) or the reverse (arm B). Here immunoSEQ multiplex PCR was the method, and the copy in TCRdb shows in-frame clones only, minus some. The table includes more than 9,000 clones, more than 75% detected once. The sample consisted of CD8+ T cells sorted from blood (inferred from file names), taken from a patient given nivolumab and ipilimumab in sequence. The receptors come from a human donor with melanoma.

The chain recombines TRBV2 with TRBJ1-1; TRBD1 might be the D (5 bases). The V and J ends lost 3 bases and 1 base respectively, with 9 bases between them. Germline values: CDR1 SNHLY, CDR2 FYNNEI. This CDR3 region has 14 residues. The CDR3 sequence is CASSDFQGNTEAFF. In DNA form, the CDR3 reads TGTGCCAGCAGTGATTTTCAGGGGAACACTGAAGCTTTCTTT. Supplemented by reference TRBV2 and TRBJ1-1, the full variable domain reads EPEVTQTPSHQVTQMGQEVILRCVPISNHLYFYWYRQILGQKVEFLVSFYNNEISEKSEIFDDQFSVERPDGSNFTLKIRSTKLEDSAMYFCASSDFQGNTEAFFGQGTRLTVV.

The gene calls are TRBV19 and TRBJ1-5, with a weak D call TRBD1 (6 bases). Trimming pared 7 bases from V and 6 bases from J, leaving 19 bases between. The CDR3 sequence is 15 residues long. CDR1 LNHDA and CDR2 SQIVND come from the germline V gene (reference sequence). This CDR3 reads CASIARGAMSQPQHF. CDR3 sequence (DNA): TGTGCCAGTATTGCTCGGGGGGCGATGAGTCAGCCCCAGCATTTT.

The chain combines TRBV27 with TRBJ1-5, with D perhaps TRBD1 (5 bases). This CDR3 has 13 amino acids. From germline, CDR1 is MNHEY and CDR2 SMNVEV (reference sequence). Trimming took 2 bases from V and 5 from J, leaving 7 bases between them. The CDR3: CASSLRGHQPQHF. The CDR3 bases are TGTGCCAGCAGTTTAAGGGGTCATCAGCCCCAGCATTTT.

The chain links TRBV28 to TRBJ1-1, with TRBD1 as a possible D gene (6 bases). The germline V gene encodes CDR1 MDHEN and CDR2 SYDVKM. There are 17 residues in the CDR3. V gave up 6 bases and J gave up 4 bases, with 24 bases separating them. As DNA, the CDR3 is TGTGCCAGCAGCTACTCGACTATAACAGGGATGGGCACTGAAGCTTTCTTT. Translated, it gives CASSYSTITGMGTEAFF.

This clone has a handful of counts. The chain carries TRBV19 and TRBJ1-5, with D unresolved. The CDR3 has 12 residues. V lost 4 bases and J 4 bases, leaving 5 bases between the germline ends. The germline CDR1 and CDR2 sequences are LNHDA and SQIVND (reference sequence). CDR3: CASSRTNQPQHF. CDR3 nucleotides: TGTGCCAGTAGTAGAACAAATCAGCCCCAGCATTTT.

The chain uses TRBV7-2 and TRBJ2-7; 8 positions agree with TRBD2. The ends lost 5 bases at V and 0 bases at J; junction bases unmatched: 6. Germline CDR1 is SGHTA and CDR2 is FQGNSA. CDR3 size: 15 residues. In nucleotides, the CDR3 is TGTGCCAGCAGCCAACTAGCGGAGAGCTCCTACGAGCAGTACTTC. This gives the protein CASSQLAESSYEQYF.

V and J are TRBV28 and TRBJ2-7; D unresolved. The CDR3 runs to 14 residues. Trimming took 5 bases from V and 2 from J, leaving 13 bases between them. Germline lookup yields CDR1 MDHEN and CDR2 SYDVKM. CDR3 DNA sequence: TGTGCCAGCAGTCTTCCAGAGCGTACCTACGAGCAGTACTTC. Translating it yields CASSLPERTYEQYF. The full variable domain, rest sourced from reference TRBV28 and TRBJ2-7, is DVKVTQSSRYLVKRTGEKVFLECVQDMDHENMFWYRQDPGLGLRLIYFSYDVKMKEKGDIPEGYSVSREKKERFSLILESASTNQTSMYLCASSLPERTYEQYFGPGTRLTVT.

The CDR3, as DNA: TGTGCCAGCAGCCCGGGGTTTCTGGCTGAAGCTTTCTTT. Its translation: CASSPGFLAEAFF. This chain links TRBV7-6 with TRBJ1-1; unclear D gene. With 5 bases removed from V and 6 bases from J, the gap between germline ends came to 13 bases. The CDR3 sequence is 13 residues long. Germline CDR1 and CDR2: SGHVS and FNYEAQ.

This clone was detected a few times. Just one base apart from a much larger clone, this may be a read error. Different DNA sequences within this sample yield the same CDR3. The chain joins TRBV5-8 to TRBJ2-7; D perhaps matches TRBD1 (7 bases). There are 15 residues in the CDR3. Trimming shortened V by 4 bases and J by 3 bases, and 17 bases separated the two germline ends. The V gene's germline CDR1 is SGHTS and CDR2 YDEGEE. The DNA of the CDR3 is TGTGCCAGCAGCCAAGACCAGGGGGGAAGCTACGAGCAGTACTTC. Translated, it gives CASSQDQGGSYEQYF.

This clone was counted a few times. CDR3: CASSWLTGGNSPLHF. CDR3 nucleotides: TGTGCCAGCAGTTGGTTGACAGGGGGTAATTCACCCCTCCACTTT. The V gene is TRBV28, the J gene TRBJ1-6; the match to TRBD1 covers 9 bases. Germline loops: CDR1 MDHEN, CDR2 SYDVKM. The CDR3 loop spans 15 amino acids. Germline trimming cut 4 bases from V and 6 bases from J; bases unmatched to any gene: 4. The full variable domain, with the rest looked up from reference TRBV28 and TRBJ1-6, is DVKVTQSSRYLVKRTGEKVFLECVQDMDHENMFWYRQDPGLGLRLIYFSYDVKMKEKGDIPEGYSVSREKKERFSLILESASTNQTSMYLCASSWLTGGNSPLHFGNGTRLTVT.

A few counts support this clone. The chain has TRBV7-9 and TRBJ2-7; 8 bases line up with TRBD1. The V gene's germline CDR1 is SEHNR and CDR2 FQNEAQ (reference sequence). This CDR3 contains 13 residues. Trimming cost V 5 bases and J 3 bases; bases outside gene matches: 3. The CDR3 here is CASSGGQDYEQYF. The CDR3 coding sequence is TGTGCCAGCAGCGGGGGACAGGACTACGAGCAGTACTTC.

This chain links TRBV27 with TRBJ1-5, with unresolved D. Trimming removed 1 base at V and 2 bases at J, with 3 bases between. The V gene's germline CDR1 is MNHEY and CDR2 SMNVEV (reference sequence). The CDR3 sequence is 13 residues long. The DNA of the CDR3 is TGTGCCAGCAGTTTATTAGGCAATCAGCCCCAGCATTTT. It translates to CASSLLGNQPQHF.

The gene calls are TRBV11-1 and TRBJ1-1, with 11 bases matching TRBD1. CDR3 length equals 17 residues. V shed 4 bases, J shed 3 bases, and the junction held 10 bases outside the gene matches. The V gene's germline CDR1 is SGHAT and CDR2 FQDESV (reference sequence). CDR3 region: CASSSLGQGAGDTEAFF. In DNA form, the CDR3 reads TGTGCCAGCAGCTCACTTGGACAGGGGGCAGGGGACACTGAAGCTTTCTTT.

The chain employs TRBV13 and TRBJ1-4; D is perhaps TRBD1 (6 bases). Germline CDR1 is PRHDT and CDR2 is FYEKMQ (reference sequence). The CDR3 is 13 residues long. V was shortened by 4 bases and J by 12 bases, with 15 bases between the two germline ends. In DNA form, the CDR3 reads TGTGCCAGCAGCTCAGGGGCCCCACGGGAACTGTTTTTT. Protein product: CASSSGAPRELFF.

The gene calls are TRBV9 and TRBJ1-3; D remains unclear. CDR3 size: 16 residues. Germline CDR1 reads SGDLS; CDR2 reads YYNGEE. V was trimmed by 0 bases and J by 4 bases, leaving 14 bases between them. DNA of the CDR3: TGTGCCAGCAGCGTAGACCTCCTCGGGATCGGAAACACCATATATTTT. Translation gives CASSVDLLGIGNTIYF.